This paragraph reports one T cell receptor beta chain. Clones were sequenced by immunoSEQ multiplex PCR, and TCRdb holds only the in-frame ones, with some missing. The sample carries 300,000 or so clones, under 90% recorded once. While infection was still active, Seattle patients were enrolled and then followed longitudinally. The junction had 4 bases not matched to a gene; V was cut back by 1 base and J by 0 bases. CDR1 is KGHSH and CDR2 is LQKENI in the germline V gene. The CDR3 is 18 residues long. This sample is drawn from a study of blood T cell repertoires in COVID-19. For the study at large: PBMCs, B-cell-depleted T cells, or T cells provided the cDNA or gDNA that made up the material.

The source of this sequence is a woman aged 25-40 years with COVID-19, enrolled during active disease. This chain links TRBV18 with TRBJ2-4; TRBD1 aligns across 12 bases. The sequencing input was peripheral blood. The CDR3 is CASSPRDRGPLAKNIQYF. Written as DNA, the CDR3 is TGTGCCAGCTCACCACGGGACAGGGGGCCGCTAGCCAAAAACATTCAGTACTTC. Together with reference TRBV18 and TRBJ2-4, the CDR3 gives the full variable domain: NAGVMQNPRHLVRRRGQEARLRCSPMKGHSHVYWYRQLPEEGLKFMVYLQKENIIDESGMPKERFSAEFPKEGPSILRIQQVVRGDSAAYFCASSPRDRGPLAKNIQYFGAGTRLSVL.